This is a list of T cell receptor beta chains from one sample in a study of blood T cell repertoires in COVID-19. Generated by immunoSEQ multiplex PCR, the TCRdb table keeps only in-frame clones and is missing some. The sample records about 250,000 clones, just over 85% being singletons. Sequenced sample: PBMCs or T cells enriched from blood (not recorded which). The receptor source for this set is a man between 18 and 29 years old who had recovered from COVID-19. Each CDR3 is given with its conserved first and last residue. D genes are given only for firm matches. For some rows the clone size is stated as once, few or many, or as a class when expanded; others skip it.

v_call	clone_size	j_call	cdr3_length	d_call	cdr3_aa	cdr3_nt
TRBV28	NA	TRBJ2-1	11	NA	CASRRGGEQFF	TGTGCCAGCAGGAGAGGAGGAGAGCAGTTCTTC
TRBV19	NA	TRBJ2-1	14	TRBD2	CASSPLGGYNEQFF	TGTGCCAGTAGTCCACTCGGGGGGTACAATGAGCAGTTCTTC
TRBV12-5	NA	TRBJ1-2	15	NA	CASGWPGQNNYGYTF	TGTGCTAGTGGTTGGCCGGGACAAAATAACTATGGCTACACCTTC
TRBV28	NA	TRBJ2-7	15	TRBD2	CASRPGLAGDYEQYF	TGTGCCAGCAGACCCGGACTAGCGGGAGACTACGAGCAGTACTTC
TRBV11-3	NA	TRBJ1-6	16	TRBD1	CASSSRGGDSNSPLHF	TGTGCCAGCAGCTCACGGGGCGGGGACAGTAATTCACCCCTCCACTTT
TRBV2	NA	TRBJ2-3	16	TRBD2	CASSSLSGRALYAQYF	TGTGCCAGCAGTTCACTTAGCGGGAGGGCCCTTTATGCGCAGTATTTT
TRBV18	NA	TRBJ2-7	14	NA	CASSPGTADGEQYF	TGTGCCAGCTCACCCGGGACTGCGGATGGAGAGCAGTACTTC
TRBV12-3/TRBV12-4	few	TRBJ2-1	12	TRBD1	CASRPTGDEQFF	TGTGCCAGCAGGCCGACAGGGGATGAGCAGTTCTTC
TRBV14	NA	TRBJ2-2	14	NA	CASSLYRDTGELFF	TGTGCCAGCAGCCTTTACAGGGACACCGGGGAGCTGTTTTTT
TRBV28	NA	TRBJ1-1	14	NA	CASRQGGMNTEAFF	TGTGCCAGCAGACAGGGAGGGATGAACACTGAAGCTTTCTTT
TRBV7-9	NA	TRBJ1-2	15	TRBD1	CASSLARQGADGYTF	TGTGCCAGCAGCTTAGCCCGCCAGGGGGCAGATGGCTACACCTTC
TRBV4-1	NA	TRBJ1-2	16	NA	CASSQESQGSFYGYTF	TGCGCCAGCAGCCAAGAATCACAGGGCTCCTTCTATGGCTACACCTTC
TRBV11-3	NA	TRBJ2-4	13	NA	CASSFSGKNIQYF	TGTGCCAGCAGCTTTAGCGGCAAAAACATTCAGTACTTC
TRBV7-8	NA	TRBJ1-2	17	NA	CASSPRPGIPPVRGYTF	TGTGCCAGCAGCCCCAGGCCGGGGATCCCCCCTGTTCGTGGCTACACCTTC
TRBV9	NA	TRBJ2-3	17	TRBD2	CASSVRPGLAGEDTQYF	TGTGCCAGCAGCGTGCGACCGGGACTAGCGGGAGAAGATACGCAGTATTTT
TRBV11-3	NA	TRBJ2-5	13	TRBD2	CASSVAGQETQYF	TGTGCCAGCAGTGTAGCGGGACAAGAGACCCAGTACTTC
TRBV4-1	NA	TRBJ2-6	16	NA	CASSQVLLAGANVLTF	TGCGCCAGCAGCCAAGTACTCCTCGCTGGGGCCAACGTCCTGACTTTC
TRBV19	NA	TRBJ1-4	13	TRBD1	CASLTGIGGKLFF	TGTGCCAGCTTGACAGGGATTGGTGGAAAACTGTTTTTT
TRBV28	NA	TRBJ1-1	16	TRBD1	CASSLPGQGMNTEAFF	TGTGCCAGCAGCCTACCGGGACAGGGGATGAACACTGAAGCTTTCTTT